The 9 T cell receptor beta chains below come from one sample, sequenced in a study of T cells in Graves' hyperthyroidism and ophthalmopathy (dated 2019 in TCRdb). Libraries were constructed by multiplex PCR. The listed sequencing device is Illumina HiSeq 2000. The TCR beta CDR3 regions were amplified from the RNA transcripts. A first-round RT-PCR of the TCR CDR3 used the HTBI primer set with the Qiagen OneStep RT-PCR kit. Clones were called with MiXCR by TCRdb after fastp trimmed the public reads at Q25, and only in-frame beta chains were retained. Every distinct CDR3 protein forms one entry, paired with its most common genes and DNA. The sample contains 300,000 to 450,000 distinct CDR3 sequences, less than 20% of them found a single time. The ten biggest clones cover around 15% of the sample. The sequenced sample consisted of blood. The receptors shown here come from a woman aged 40-49 years with Graves' ophthalmopathy.

In its sample, this clonotype was seen many times. The rearrangement uses TRBV20-1 and TRBJ1-5, with a possible D match to TRBD1 (5 bases). Trimming left V 0 bases short and J 11 bases short, with 20 bases between. Per the germline V gene, CDR1 is DFQATT and CDR2 is SNEGSKA (reference sequence). The CDR3 is 15 amino acids. The CDR3 DNA follows: TGCAGTGCTAGAGATGTCAAGAAGGGCCGGGGGGCCCAGCATTTT. As protein: CSARDVKKGRGAQHF.

This chain links TRBV20-1 with TRBJ2-7, with 9 bases aligning to TRBD1. Germline assignment: CDR1 DFQATT and CDR2 SNEGSKA (reference sequence). The J segment lost 6 bases and the V segment lost 1 base, leaving 7 bases of the junction unmatched. The CDR3 runs 14 residues. For the CDR3, the DNA is TGCAGTGCTAGAGGGGAGGACAGGGGACCCGAGCAGTACTTC. Amino acid sequence: CSARGEDRGPEQYF.

This clonotype was seen ten or more times. The genes are TRBV9 and TRBJ1-3, with D uncertain. The V gene's germline CDR1 is SGDLS and CDR2 YYNGEE. There are 17 residues in the CDR3. With 0 bases removed from V and 0 bases from J, the gap between germline ends came to 13 bases. CDR3 residues: CASSVVGSATSGNTIYF. CDR3 in DNA: TGTGCCAGCAGCGTAGTGGGCAGTGCAACCTCTGGAAACACCATATATTTT.

Only a few counts were recorded for this clonotype. This chain joins TRBV20-1 and TRBJ2-2; no reliable D call. V was cut by 5 bases and J by 6 bases, with 13 bases left in between. Germline-derived CDR1 and CDR2 are DFQATT and SNEGSKA (reference sequence). The CDR3 spans 13 residues. In nucleotides, the CDR3 is TGCAGTGCTCCCGCCCCCCGGGCCGGGGAGCTGTTTTTT. Its translation is CSAPAPRAGELFF.

This clonotype has ten or more counts. The rearrangement uses TRBV7-2 and TRBJ1-5, with D unclear. This CDR3 spans 16 amino acids. Trimming took off 2 bases at V and 0 bases at J, with 11 bases between the two ends. The germline V gene has CDR1 SGHTA and CDR2 FQGNSA. In nucleotides, the CDR3 is TGTGCCAGCAGCTTACTTGGCGGAAATAGCAATCAGCCCCAGCATTTT. It codes for CASSLLGGNSNQPQHF.

This clonotype was counted a single time. The chain uses TRBV6-2 or TRBV6-3 and TRBJ2-5; 15 bases line up with TRBD2. The CDR3 runs to 16 residues. V lost 7 bases and J lost 5; bases outside the gene matches: 8. The germline V gene has CDR1 MNHEY and CDR2 SVGEGT. The CDR3 DNA follows: TGTGCCAGCATATCAGGGACTAGCGGGAGGATGGAGACCCAGTACTTC. Translation gives CASISGTSGRMETQYF.

Note on this clonotype: This clone may be a read error of a much larger clone one base away. V is TRBV28 and J is TRBJ2-5; 8 nucleotides align to TRBD1. The CDR3 sequence is 15 residues long. CDR1 MDHEN and CDR2 SYDVKM come from the germline V gene. The CDR3 DNA follows: TGTACCAGCACCTCCCGGGACAGGCCAGCGAAGACCCAGTACTTC. It yields the protein CTSTSRDRPAKTQYF.

The CDR3 nucleotides read TGTGCCAGCAGTGAAGAATGGCGGGAGACACGCACCGGGGAGCTGTTTTTT. Translation gives CASSEEWRETRTGELFF. V gene TRBV6-1 combines with J gene TRBJ2-2, with 7 bases lining up with TRBD2. The CDR3 covers 17 residues. The V segment lost 1 base and the J segment 4 bases; nucleotides outside the gene matches: 9. The V gene's germline CDR1 is MNHNS and CDR2 SASEGT.

This clonotype has a count of ten or more. This chain uses TRBV28 with TRBJ1-2; 7 positions match TRBD1. The CDR3 loop spans 14 amino acids. Germline CDR1 and CDR2: MDHEN and SYDVKM. The V and J ends lost 10 bases and 3 bases, in that order; junction bases with no gene match: 11. The CDR3 DNA reads as TGTGCCACCCGAACAGAGGGGGCGCACTATGGCTACACCTTC. This gives the protein CATRTEGAHYGYTF.